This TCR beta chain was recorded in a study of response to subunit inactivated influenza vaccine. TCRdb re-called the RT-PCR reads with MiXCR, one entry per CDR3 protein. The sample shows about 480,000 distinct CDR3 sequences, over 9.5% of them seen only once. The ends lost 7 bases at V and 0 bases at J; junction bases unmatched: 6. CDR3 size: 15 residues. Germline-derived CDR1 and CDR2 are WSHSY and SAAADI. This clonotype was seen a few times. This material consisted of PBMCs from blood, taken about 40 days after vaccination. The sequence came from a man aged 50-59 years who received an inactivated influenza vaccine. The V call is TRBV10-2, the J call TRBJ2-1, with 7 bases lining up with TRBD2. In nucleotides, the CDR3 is TGCGCCAGCATGGAGCGGGGCAGCTCCTACAATGAGCAGTTCTTC. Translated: CASMERGSSYNEQFF.